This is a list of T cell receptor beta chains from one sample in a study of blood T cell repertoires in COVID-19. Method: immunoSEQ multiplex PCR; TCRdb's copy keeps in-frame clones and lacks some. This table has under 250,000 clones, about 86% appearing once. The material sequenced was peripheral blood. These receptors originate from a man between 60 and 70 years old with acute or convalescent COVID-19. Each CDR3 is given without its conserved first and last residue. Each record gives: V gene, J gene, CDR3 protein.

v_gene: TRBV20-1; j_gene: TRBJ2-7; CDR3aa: SAKDYYEQY
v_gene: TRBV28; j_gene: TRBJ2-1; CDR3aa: ASSWGRGELF
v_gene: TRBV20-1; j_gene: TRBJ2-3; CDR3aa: SASRTGTDTQY
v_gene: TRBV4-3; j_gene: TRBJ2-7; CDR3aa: ASSQAFGGGYEQY
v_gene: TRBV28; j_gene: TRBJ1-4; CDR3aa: ASSSVGPTGLAEKLF
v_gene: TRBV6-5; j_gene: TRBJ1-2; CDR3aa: ASRPNRGGYT
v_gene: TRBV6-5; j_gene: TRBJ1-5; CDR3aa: ASSPWEGSNQPQH
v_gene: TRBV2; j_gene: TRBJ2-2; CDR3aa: ASGPYPGTGITGELF
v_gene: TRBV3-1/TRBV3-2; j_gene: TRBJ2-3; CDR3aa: ASSQPSGSDTQY
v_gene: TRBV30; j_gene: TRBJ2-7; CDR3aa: AWKQGAGEQY
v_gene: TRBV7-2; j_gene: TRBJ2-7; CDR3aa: ASSGQAGAYEQY